These T cell receptor beta chains were read from a single sample in a study of blood T cell repertoires in COVID-19. Assay: immunoSEQ multiplex PCR; the TCRdb copy retains only in-frame clones and omits some. Of around 92,000 clones in the sample, roughly 83% were seen once. Sequenced sample: peripheral blood. Receptors were obtained from a human donor in a cohort sampled during active COVID-19. CDR3s include the opening cysteine and the closing phenylalanine or tryptophan. A D gene is named only where the DNA matches it firmly. Expanded clones are given a class, and other clones once, few, many or no size at all.

TRBJ1-4,NA,TRBV6-6,TRBD1,TGTGCCAGCAGGAGGGACAGGGGTTCTAATGAAAAACTGTTTTTT,CASRRDRGSNEKLFF
TRBJ1-3,NA,TRBV19,NA,TGTGCCAGTAGTACGGACAGAGGAAACACCATATATTTT,CASSTDRGNTIYF
TRBJ2-3,NA,TRBV9,TRBD2,TGTGCCAGCAGCCCGGGCGGGAGGGGCACAGATACGCAGTATTTT,CASSPGGRGTDTQYF
TRBJ1-1,few,TRBV4-3,NA,TGCGCCAGCAGCCAAGATAACAGGTCCCCTGAAGCTTTCTTT,CASSQDNRSPEAFF
TRBJ1-2,NA,TRBV29-1,NA,TGCAGCACCAGGGACACCTATGGCTACACCTTC,CSTRDTYGYTF
TRBJ2-7,NA,TRBV30,TRBD1,TGTGCCTGGAGTACCAAACAGGGGGCTATCAACGAGCAGTACTTC,CAWSTKQGAINEQYF
TRBJ1-3,NA,TRBV19,NA,TGTGCCAGTAGGCAGACAGGTTCTGGAAACACCATATATTTT,CASRQTGSGNTIYF
TRBJ2-7,NA,TRBV9,TRBD2,TGTGCCAGCAGCCCCCGGTCTAGCGGTGGTAGGGACGAGCAGTACTTC,CASSPRSSGGRDEQYF
TRBJ2-2,NA,TRBV27,NA,TGTGCCAGCAGTCACGGGTCAGCAACGGCGAACACCGGGGAGCTGTTTTTT,CASSHGSATANTGELFF
TRBJ1-1,NA,TRBV28,TRBD1,TGTGCCAGCAGTTCGGGACAGGCGCTGAACACTGAAGCTTTCTTT,CASSSGQALNTEAFF
TRBJ1-2,NA,TRBV28,TRBD1,TGTGCCAGCAGCCCGACGGGACAGGACAGTGGTGGCTACACCTTC,CASSPTGQDSGGYTF
TRBJ1-5,few,TRBV7-9,NA,TGTGCCAGCAGCTTAGAGTCGGGACAGCCCCAGCATTTT,CASSLESGQPQHF
TRBJ2-1,NA,TRBV18,NA,TGTGCCAGCTCACCTTTCGGCGGAGACCACAATGAGCAGTTCTTC,CASSPFGGDHNEQFF
TRBJ1-6,NA,TRBV28,NA,TGTGCCAGCAGTAGAAAGCGTGTCTCACCCCTCCACTTT,CASSRKRVSPLHF
TRBJ1-4,NA,TRBV3-1/TRBV3-2,NA,TGTGCCAGCAGCTATTCGGGCGGGGAAAAACTGTTTTTT,CASSYSGGEKLFF
TRBJ2-2,NA,TRBV7-9,NA,TGTGCCAGCAGCTTAGGGGACACTAACACCGGGGAGCTGTTTTTT,CASSLGDTNTGELFF
TRBJ1-2,NA,TRBV29-1,NA,TGCAGCGTTGAGGGAGGGCAGAGTAACTATGGCTACACCTTC,CSVEGGQSNYGYTF
TRBJ2-2,NA,TRBV7-9,TRBD2,TGTGCCAGCAGCTTAGCTAGCGGGGGAACCGGGGAGCTGTTTTTT,CASSLASGGTGELFF
TRBJ2-3,NA,TRBV27,NA,TGTGCCAGCAGTTCATTTACAGGGAACACAGATACGCAGTATTTT,CASSSFTGNTDTQYF
TRBJ1-1,once,TRBV4-2,NA,TGTGCCAGCAGCCAACCCGATACTACCACTGAAGCTTTCTTT,CASSQPDTTTEAFF
TRBJ2-5,NA,TRBV29-1,NA,TGCAGCGGTGACAGGGAGGGCCAGACCCAGTACTTC,CSGDREGQTQYF
TRBJ1-2,NA,TRBV12-3/TRBV12-4,NA,TGTGCCAGCAGTTTAACGGGGGGCCATGGCTACACCTTC,CASSLTGGHGYTF
TRBJ2-7,NA,TRBV20-1,NA,TGCAGTGCTAGAGATAGAGCCCCCCACTTC,CSARDRAPHF
TRBJ2-1,NA,TRBV5-4,TRBD2,TGTGCCAGCAGCCCACTAGCGGGAGAGGTAGCAAATGAGCAGTTCTTC,CASSPLAGEVANEQFF
TRBJ1-1,NA,TRBV6-5,TRBD1,TGTGCCAGCAGTCGGACAGGGAGGACTGAAGCTTTCTTT,CASSRTGRTEAFF
TRBJ1-2,NA,TRBV19,NA,TGTGCCAGTAGTCCTCGAGGGAATCCAACGGGTGGCTACACCTTC,CASSPRGNPTGGYTF
TRBJ1-2,NA,TRBV9,NA,TGTGCCAGCAGCTCAAACAGGAACCCCTATGGCTACACCTTC,CASSSNRNPYGYTF
TRBJ1-1,NA,TRBV11-2,NA,TGTGCCAGCAGCTTAGGAATTGGCAGAAACGAAGCTTTCTTT,CASSLGIGRNEAFF
TRBJ1-5,NA,TRBV19,TRBD1,TGTGCCAGTAGTGGTACAGGGGTTCAGCCCCAGCATTTT,CASSGTGVQPQHF
TRBJ1-2,NA,TRBV12-3/TRBV12-4,TRBD1,TGTGCCAGCACCCCTGGACAGGGGGAGGGCTACACCTTC,CASTPGQGEGYTF
TRBJ2-3,NA,TRBV3-1/TRBV3-2,NA,TGTGCCAGCAGCCAAATGAACAGGGAAGGTACGCAGTATTTT,CASSQMNREGTQYF
TRBJ2-1,NA,TRBV19,TRBD2,TGTGCCAGTAATAGACTAGCGGGGGGGCTGAATGAGCAGTTCTTC,CASNRLAGGLNEQFF
TRBJ1-2,NA,TRBV19,TRBD1,TGTGCCAGTAGACAGGGGGGCCTCTATGGCTACACCTTC,CASRQGGLYGYTF
TRBJ1-5,NA,TRBV28,TRBD1,TGTGCCAGCAGTGCCAACAGGGGTAGGGATCAGCCCCAGCATTTT,CASSANRGRDQPQHF
TRBJ2-5,NA,TRBV5-5,TRBD2,TGTGCCAGCACCCTACTAGCGGGAGCCTGGGAGACCCAGTACTTC,CASTLLAGAWETQYF
TRBJ2-5,NA,TRBV10-2,NA,TGCGCCAGCAGTGGACTACAAGAGACCCAGTACTTC,CASSGLQETQYF
TRBJ1-3,NA,TRBV3-1/TRBV3-2,NA,TGTGCCAGCAGCTCCATTACCAGTGGCTCTGGAAACACCATATATTTT,CASSSITSGSGNTIYF
TRBJ2-7,NA,TRBV9,NA,TGTGCCAGCAGCCCACGGACATTAGACTACGAGCAGTACTTC,CASSPRTLDYEQYF
TRBJ2-5,NA,TRBV14,TRBD2,TGTGCCAGCAGCCCGACTAGCGTGGAAGAGACCCAGTACTTC,CASSPTSVEETQYF
TRBJ2-2,few,TRBV4-3,TRBD2,TGCGCCAGCAGCCAAGAGTCGGCTAGCGGGACCGACACCGGGGAGCTGTTTTTT,CASSQESASGTDTGELFF
TRBJ1-1,NA,TRBV9,NA,TGTGCCAGCAGCGCCACTATCCAGAACACTGAAGCTTTCTTT,CASSATIQNTEAFF
TRBJ2-7,NA,TRBV11-2,NA,TGTGCCAGCAGCATTGCCCCCAGGGGCGGGGGTTACGAGCAGTACTTC,CASSIAPRGGGYEQYF
TRBJ2-1,NA,TRBV7-2,TRBD2,TGTGCCAGCAGCTTAGCAGCGGGAGGCCACAATGAGCAGTTCTTC,CASSLAAGGHNEQFF
TRBJ2-1,NA,TRBV6-5,TRBD2,TGTGCCAGCAGCCAACTAGCGGGAAGATACAATGAGCAGTTCTTC,CASSQLAGRYNEQFF
TRBJ1-2,NA,TRBV7-9,NA,TGTGCCAGCAGCGCCGACAGTGTTGATGGCTACACCTTC,CASSADSVDGYTF
TRBJ1-1,NA,TRBV11-2,NA,TGTGCCAGCACCGCGGAGGTGAACACTGAAGCTTTCTTT,CASTAEVNTEAFF
TRBJ2-4,NA,TRBV6-6,NA,TGTGCCAGCAGCCGATCCGAGGGAGGCAAAAACATTCAGTACTTC,CASSRSEGGKNIQYF
TRBJ2-4,once,TRBV2,TRBD2,TGTGCCAGCAGTGTTATTGCTAGCGGGGCTTTAGCCAAAAACATTCAGTACTTC,CASSVIASGALAKNIQYF
TRBJ1-6,few,TRBV27,TRBD1,TGTGCCAGCAAAGAGGGGGCTCTGGTTGTTGATTCACCCCTCCACTTT,CASKEGALVVDSPLHF
TRBJ1-1,NA,TRBV6-5,NA,TGTGCCACTTCGGCAGGGGTTATGAGCACTGAAGCTTTCTTT,CATSAGVMSTEAFF
TRBJ1-2,many,TRBV27,TRBD1,TGTGCCAGCGGAAACAGGGGGTACTATGGCTACACCTTC,CASGNRGYYGYTF
TRBJ2-7,few,TRBV5-1,TRBD1,TGCGCCAGCAGCTTGACGGGACAGGCCTACGAGCAGTACTTC,CASSLTGQAYEQYF
TRBJ1-3,NA,TRBV19,TRBD1,TGTGCCAGTTCCAGGGGGATAGGAGGAAACACCATATATTTT,CASSRGIGGNTIYF
TRBJ2-3,NA,TRBV7-3,TRBD2,TGTGCCAGCAGCCCGGGACTGGGGGGGTCAGATACGCAGTATTTT,CASSPGLGGSDTQYF
TRBJ2-2,NA,TRBV27,TRBD2,TGTGCCAGCAGTAATCCTACGGCTAGCGGGGCAACCGGGGAGCTGTTTTTT,CASSNPTASGATGELFF
TRBJ1-5,once,TRBV19,TRBD1,TGTGCCAGTGGGGGGACAGGGCGAAATCAGCCCCAGCATTTT,CASGGTGRNQPQHF
TRBJ1-1,few,TRBV19,TRBD1,TGTGCCAGTAGGGACAGGGGGCAAGGTGAAGCTTTCTTT,CASRDRGQGEAFF
TRBJ2-1,NA,TRBV27,TRBD2,TGTGCCACCAGCCCGGGACTAGCGGGGGGCGGCCACAATGAGCAGTTCTTC,CATSPGLAGGGHNEQFF
TRBJ2-2,NA,TRBV18,TRBD2,TGTGCCAGCTCAACGGGGGGGAACACCGGGGAGCTGTTTTTT,CASSTGGNTGELFF